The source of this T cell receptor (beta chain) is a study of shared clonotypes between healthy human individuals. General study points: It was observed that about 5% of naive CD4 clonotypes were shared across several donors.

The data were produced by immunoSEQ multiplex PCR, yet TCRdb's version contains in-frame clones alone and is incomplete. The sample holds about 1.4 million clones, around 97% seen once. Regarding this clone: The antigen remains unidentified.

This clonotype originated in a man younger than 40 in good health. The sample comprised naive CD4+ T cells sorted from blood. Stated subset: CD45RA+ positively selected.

The CDR3 DNA sequence: TGTGCCTGGAGTGTAATGTCTAGCGGGAGCACAGATACGCAGTATTTT. Its translation is CAWSVMSSGSTDTQYF. J is TRBJ2-3 and V is TRBV30, with TRBD2 matching 8 bases. Losses at the gene ends were 0 bases for V and 0 bases for J; bases not matched to a gene: 5. CDR3 length equals 16 residues. The germline gives CDR1 GTSNPN, CDR2 SVGIG (reference sequence).